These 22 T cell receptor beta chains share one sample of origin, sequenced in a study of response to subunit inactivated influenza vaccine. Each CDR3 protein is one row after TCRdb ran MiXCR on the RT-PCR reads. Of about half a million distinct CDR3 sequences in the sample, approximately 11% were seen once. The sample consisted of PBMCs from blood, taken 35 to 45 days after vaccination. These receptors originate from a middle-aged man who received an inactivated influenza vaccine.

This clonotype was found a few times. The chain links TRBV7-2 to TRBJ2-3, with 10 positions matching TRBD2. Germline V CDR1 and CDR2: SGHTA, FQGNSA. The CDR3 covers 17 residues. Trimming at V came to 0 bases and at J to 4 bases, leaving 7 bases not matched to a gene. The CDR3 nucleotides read TGTGCCAGCAGCTTAGCGCCTAGCGGGAGAAGCCCAGATACGCAGTATTTT. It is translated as CASSLAPSGRSPDTQYF. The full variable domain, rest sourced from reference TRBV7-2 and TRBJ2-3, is GAGVSQSPSNKVTEKGKDVELRCDPISGHTALYWYRQSLGQGLEFLIYFQGNSAPDKSGLPSDRFSAERTGGSVSTLTIQRTQQEDSAVYLCASSLAPSGRSPDTQYFGPGTRLTVL.

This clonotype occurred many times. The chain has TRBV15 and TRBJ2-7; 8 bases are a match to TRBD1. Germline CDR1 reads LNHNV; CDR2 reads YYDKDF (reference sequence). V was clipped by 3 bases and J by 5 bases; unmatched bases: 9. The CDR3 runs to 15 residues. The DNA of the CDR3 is TGTGCCACCAGCAGTCCCGGACAGGGCGTCCACGAGCAGTACTTC. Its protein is CATSSPGQGVHEQYF.

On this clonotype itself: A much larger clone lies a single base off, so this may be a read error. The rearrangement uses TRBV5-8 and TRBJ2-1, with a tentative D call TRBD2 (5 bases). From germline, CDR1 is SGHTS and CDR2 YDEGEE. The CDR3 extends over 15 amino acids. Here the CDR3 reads CAGSLEGSPLNEQFF. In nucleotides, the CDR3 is TGTGCCGGCAGCTTGGAAGGGAGTCCCCTCAATGAGCAGTTCTTC.

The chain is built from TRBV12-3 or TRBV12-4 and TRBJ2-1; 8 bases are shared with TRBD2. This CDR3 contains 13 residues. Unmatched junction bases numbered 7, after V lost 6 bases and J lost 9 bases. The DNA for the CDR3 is TGTGCCAGCAGCCAGACTAGCGCGGGTGAGCAGTTCTTC. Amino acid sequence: CASSQTSAGEQFF.

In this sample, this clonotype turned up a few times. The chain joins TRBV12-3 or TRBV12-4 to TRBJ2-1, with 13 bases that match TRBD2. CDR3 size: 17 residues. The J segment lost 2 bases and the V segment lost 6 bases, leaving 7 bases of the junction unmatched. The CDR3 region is CASSLLAGGPTYNEQFF. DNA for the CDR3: TGTGCCAGCAGCTTACTAGCGGGGGGGCCTACCTACAATGAGCAGTTCTTC.

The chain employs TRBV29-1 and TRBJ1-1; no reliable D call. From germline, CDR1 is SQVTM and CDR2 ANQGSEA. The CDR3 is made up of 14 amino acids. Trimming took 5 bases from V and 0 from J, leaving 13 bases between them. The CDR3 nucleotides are TGCAGCGTTTCCTGGGGTGGGATGAACACTGAAGCTTTCTTT. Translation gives CSVSWGGMNTEAFF.

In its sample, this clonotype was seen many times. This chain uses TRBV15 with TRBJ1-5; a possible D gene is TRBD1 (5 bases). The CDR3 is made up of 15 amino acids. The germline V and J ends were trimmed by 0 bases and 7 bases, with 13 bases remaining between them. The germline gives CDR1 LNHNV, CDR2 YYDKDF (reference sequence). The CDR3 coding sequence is TGTGCCACCAGCAGAGACCAGGGACCCGGGCAGCCCCAGCATTTT. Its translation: CATSRDQGPGQPQHF.

The CDR3 bases are TGCAGTGCTAACGGACTAGCGGGAGTGACAGAGACCCAGTACTTC. Translated, it gives CSANGLAGVTETQYF. The chain uses TRBV20-1 and TRBJ2-5; 13 nucleotides agree with TRBD2. Germline CDR1 and CDR2: DFQATT and SNEGSKA (reference sequence). J lost 4 bases, V lost 4 bases, and 6 bases had no gene match. The CDR3 extends over 15 amino acids.

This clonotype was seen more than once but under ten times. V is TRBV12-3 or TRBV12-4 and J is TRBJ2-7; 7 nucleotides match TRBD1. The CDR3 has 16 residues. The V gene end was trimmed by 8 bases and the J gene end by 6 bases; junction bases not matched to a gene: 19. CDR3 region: CASGSGQPILFSEQYF. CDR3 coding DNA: TGTGCCAGCGGATCGGGACAGCCCATACTTTTCTCCGAGCAGTACTTC.

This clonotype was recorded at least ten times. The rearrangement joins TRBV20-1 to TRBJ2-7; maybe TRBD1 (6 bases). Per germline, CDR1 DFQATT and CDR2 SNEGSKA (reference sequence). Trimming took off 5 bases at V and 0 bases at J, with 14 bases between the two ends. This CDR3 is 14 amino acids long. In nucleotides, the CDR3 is TGCAGTGCTCGCGACGGACAGAGCTCCTACGAGCAGTACTTC. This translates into CSARDGQSSYEQYF.

The CDR3 reads CSAMGQATYEQYF. The CDR3 DNA sequence: TGCAGTGCAATGGGACAGGCCACCTACGAGCAGTACTTC. The chain joins TRBV20-1 to TRBJ2-7; 8 bases are a match to TRBD1. The CDR3 consists of 13 residues. The ends lost 6 bases at V and 2 bases at J; junction bases unmatched: 6. Germline V lookup: CDR1 DFQATT, CDR2 SNEGSKA (reference sequence).

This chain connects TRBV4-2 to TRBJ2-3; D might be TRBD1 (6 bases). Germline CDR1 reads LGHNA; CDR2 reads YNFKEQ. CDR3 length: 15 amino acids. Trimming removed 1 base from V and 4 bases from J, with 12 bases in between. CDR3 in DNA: TGTGCCAGCAGCCAAGTCACAGGGAACTCAGATACGCAGTATTTT. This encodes CASSQVTGNSDTQYF.

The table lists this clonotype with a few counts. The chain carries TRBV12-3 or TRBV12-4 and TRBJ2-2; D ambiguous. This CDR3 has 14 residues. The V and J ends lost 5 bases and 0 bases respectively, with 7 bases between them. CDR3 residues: CASSPVTNTGELFF. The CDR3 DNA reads TGTGCCAGCAGTCCGGTCACGAACACCGGGGAGCTGTTTTTT.

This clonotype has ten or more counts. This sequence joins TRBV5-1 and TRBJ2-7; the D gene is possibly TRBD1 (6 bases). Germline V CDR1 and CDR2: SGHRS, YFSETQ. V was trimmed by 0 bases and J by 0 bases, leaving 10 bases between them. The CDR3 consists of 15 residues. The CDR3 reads CASSLVTGSSYEQYF. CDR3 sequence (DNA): TGCGCCAGCAGCTTGGTCACAGGGAGCTCCTACGAGCAGTACTTC. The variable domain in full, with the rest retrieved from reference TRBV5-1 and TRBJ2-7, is KAGVTQTPRYLIKTRGQQVTLSCSPISGHRSVSWYQQTPGQGLQFLFEYFSETQRNKGNFPGRFSGRQFSNSRSEMNVSTLELGDSALYLCASSLVTGSSYEQYFGPGTRLTVT.

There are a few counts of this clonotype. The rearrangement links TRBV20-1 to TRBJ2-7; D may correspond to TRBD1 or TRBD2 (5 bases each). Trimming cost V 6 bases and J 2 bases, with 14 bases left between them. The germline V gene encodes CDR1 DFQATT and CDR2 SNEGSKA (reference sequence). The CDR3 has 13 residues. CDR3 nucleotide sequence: TGCAGTGCCACCGAGCGGACAACCTACGAGCAGTACTTC. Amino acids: CSATERTTYEQYF.

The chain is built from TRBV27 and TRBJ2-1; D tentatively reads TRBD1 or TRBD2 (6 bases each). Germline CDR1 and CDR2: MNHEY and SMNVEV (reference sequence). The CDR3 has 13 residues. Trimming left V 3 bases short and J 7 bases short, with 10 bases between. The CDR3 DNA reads TGTGCCAGCAGTTTCTGGGGGGCGAATGAGCAGTTCTTC. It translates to CASSFWGANEQFF.

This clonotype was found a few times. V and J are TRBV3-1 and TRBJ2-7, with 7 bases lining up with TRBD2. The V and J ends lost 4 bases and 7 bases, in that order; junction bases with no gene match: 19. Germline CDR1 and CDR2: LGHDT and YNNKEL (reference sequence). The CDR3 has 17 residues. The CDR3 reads CASSLRGLVGRLGEQYF. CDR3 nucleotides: TGTGCCAGCAGCCTTCGCGGACTAGTCGGCCGACTAGGGGAGCAGTACTTC.

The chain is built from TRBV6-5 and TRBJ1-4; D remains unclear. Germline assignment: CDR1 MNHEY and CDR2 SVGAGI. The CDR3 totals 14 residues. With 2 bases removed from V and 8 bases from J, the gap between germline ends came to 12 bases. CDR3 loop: CASSYGPRGEKLFF. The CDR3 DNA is TGTGCCAGCAGTTACGGGCCACGAGGCGAAAAACTGTTTTTT.

The CDR3 DNA reads TGTGCCAGCAGCCCCGGTTTTCTAGCGGGAGCAGAGACCCAGTACTTC. Translation: CASSPGFLAGAETQYF. The rearrangement links TRBV7-8 to TRBJ2-5, with 10 bases identical to TRBD2. The length of the CDR3 is 16 residues. Per germline, CDR1 SGHVS and CDR2 FQNEAQ. The V gene end was trimmed by 5 bases and the J gene end by 4 bases; junction bases not matched to a gene: 10.

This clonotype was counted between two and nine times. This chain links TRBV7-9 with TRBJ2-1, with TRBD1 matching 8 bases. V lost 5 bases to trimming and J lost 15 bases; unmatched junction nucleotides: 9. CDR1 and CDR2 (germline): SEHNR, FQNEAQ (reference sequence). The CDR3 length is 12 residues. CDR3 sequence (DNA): TGTGCCAGCAGCACCGAACAGGGGGGCCCGTTCTTC. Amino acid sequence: CASSTEQGGPFF.

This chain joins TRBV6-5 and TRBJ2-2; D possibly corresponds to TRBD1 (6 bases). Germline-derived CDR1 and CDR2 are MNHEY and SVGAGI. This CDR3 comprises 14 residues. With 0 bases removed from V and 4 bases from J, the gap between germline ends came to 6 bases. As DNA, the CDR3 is TGTGCCAGCAGTTACTCAGGGGGCACCGGGGAGCTGTTTTTT. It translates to CASSYSGGTGELFF.

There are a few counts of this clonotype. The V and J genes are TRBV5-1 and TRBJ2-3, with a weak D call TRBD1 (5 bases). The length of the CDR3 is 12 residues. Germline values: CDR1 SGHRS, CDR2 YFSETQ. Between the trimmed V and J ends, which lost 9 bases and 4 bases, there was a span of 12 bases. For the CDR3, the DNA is TGCGCCACCTCCGACAGTGCAGATACGCAGTATTTT. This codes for CATSDSADTQYF.